A selection of T cell receptor beta chains follows, all from one sample in a study of T-cell memory formation after mild COVID-19. MiXCR, run by TCRdb on the 5' RACE reads, gives a single entry per CDR3 protein. The data show roughly 610,000 distinct CDR3 sequences, roughly a sixth seen once. The specimen was PBMCs or a T cell subset sorted from them (not recorded which). These receptors came from an adult woman who had mild COVID-19 (a few samples of this study predate the infection). Cell type and time point are not known. Each CDR3 is given with its conserved first and last residue.

CDR3aa	v_gene	len
CSVGVAEQYF	TRBV29-1	10
CASSLAVTGELFF	TRBV5-1	13
CASSMGQGKGNQPQHF	TRBV19	16
CATSARGTDGYTF	TRBV24-1	13
CAASGGPYEQYF	TRBV11-2	12
CASSLGTSKDTQYF	TRBV7-8	14
CASSPRVDYGYTF	TRBV4-1	13
CASSQGYSGITNQETQYF	TRBV4-2	18
CASTPPQGTNTEAFF	TRBV2	15
CASSLTTAGNTIYF	TRBV7-2	14
CASSSSGGTDTQYF	TRBV3-1	14
CSAKRGAANTEAFF	TRBV20-1	14
CASSLVGGRGKGQPQHF	TRBV7-2	17
CASSHGYNEQFF	TRBV6-5	12
CASSTSGKANYGYTF	TRBV19	15
CASSLSKYEQYF	TRBV7-2	12
CASSLGAAGGEQYF	TRBV5-1	14